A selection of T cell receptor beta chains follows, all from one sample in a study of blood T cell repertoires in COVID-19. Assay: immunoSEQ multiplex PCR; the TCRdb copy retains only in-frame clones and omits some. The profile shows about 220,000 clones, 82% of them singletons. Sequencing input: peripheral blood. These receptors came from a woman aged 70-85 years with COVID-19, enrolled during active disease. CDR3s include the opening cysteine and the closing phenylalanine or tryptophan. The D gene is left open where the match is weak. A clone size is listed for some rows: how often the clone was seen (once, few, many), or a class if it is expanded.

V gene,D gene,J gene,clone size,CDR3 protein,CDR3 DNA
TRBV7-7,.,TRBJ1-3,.,CASSPGAGVGGNTIYF,TGTGCCAGCAGCCCCGGTGCGGGGGTAGGTGGAAACACCATATATTTT
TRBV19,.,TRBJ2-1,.,CASSPRTNHNEQFF,TGTGCCAGTAGTCCACGGACAAATCACAATGAGCAGTTCTTC
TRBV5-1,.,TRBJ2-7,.,CASSLARDKRYEQYF,TGCGCCAGCAGCTTAGCTCGGGACAAACGCTACGAGCAGTACTTC
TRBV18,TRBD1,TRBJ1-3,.,CASSKTGGQTGGNTIYF,TGTGCCAGCTCAAAGACAGGGGGCCAAACGGGAGGAAACACCATATATTTT
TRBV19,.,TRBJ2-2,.,CASSIGAANTGELFF,TGTGCCAGTAGTATTGGGGCGGCGAACACCGGGGAGCTGTTTTTT
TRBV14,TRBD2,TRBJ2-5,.,CASSPRLAGGVETQYF,TGTGCCAGCAGCCCCCGACTAGCGGGAGGAGTAGAGACCCAGTACTTC
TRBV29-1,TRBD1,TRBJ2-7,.,CSVEVVSPSEGGQPYEQYF,TGCAGCGTTGAGGTTGTATCCCCGAGCGAAGGGGGACAGCCCTACGAGCAGTACTTC
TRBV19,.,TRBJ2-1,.,CASSIVPSHNEQFF,TGTGCCAGTAGTATAGTTCCTAGCCACAATGAGCAGTTCTTC
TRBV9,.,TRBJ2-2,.,CASSAGHSANTGELFF,TGTGCCAGCAGCGCGGGACACTCCGCGAACACCGGGGAGCTGTTTTTT
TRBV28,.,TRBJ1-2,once,CASSPQGNYGYTF,TGTGCCAGCAGTCCCCAGGGTAACTATGGCTACACCTTC
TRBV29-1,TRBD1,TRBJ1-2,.,CSDMDRSNYGYTF,TGCAGCGATATGGACAGGAGTAACTATGGCTACACCTTC
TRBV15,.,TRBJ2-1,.,CATSRERFSYNEQFF,TGTGCCACCAGCAGAGAGAGGTTCTCCTACAATGAGCAGTTCTTC
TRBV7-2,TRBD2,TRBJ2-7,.,CASSLLGREGEQYF,TGTGCCAGCAGCTTATTGGGGCGGGAGGGCGAGCAGTACTTC
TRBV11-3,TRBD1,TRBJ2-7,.,CASSSGQGEQYF,TGTGCCAGCAGCTCCGGACAGGGCGAGCAGTACTTC
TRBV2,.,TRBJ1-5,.,CASSGGPSNQPQHF,TGTGCCAGCAGTGGGGGCCCGAGCAATCAGCCCCAGCATTTT
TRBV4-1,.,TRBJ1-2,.,CASSQEERINYGYTF,TGCGCCAGCAGCCAAGAGGAGAGGATTAACTATGGCTACACCTTC
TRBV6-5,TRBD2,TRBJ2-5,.,CASSYSGTIQETQYF,TGTGCCAGCAGTTATTCCGGGACTATCCAAGAGACCCAGTACTTC
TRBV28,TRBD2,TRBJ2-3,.,CASRLGLAGGGRTDTQYF,TGTGCCAGCAGACTGGGACTAGCGGGAGGGGGGAGAACAGATACGCAGTATTTT
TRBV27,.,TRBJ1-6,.,CASSSPDNSPLHF,TGTGCCAGCAGTTCTCCCGATAATTCACCCCTCCACTTT
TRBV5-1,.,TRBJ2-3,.,CASSLEIGTDTQYF,TGCGCCAGCAGCTTGGAAATAGGCACAGATACGCAGTATTTT
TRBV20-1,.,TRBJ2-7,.,CSVPGGNEQYF,TGCAGTGTCCCAGGGGGGAACGAGCAGTACTTC
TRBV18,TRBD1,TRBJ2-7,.,CASSPSGQTYEQYF,TGTGCCAGCTCACCATCGGGACAGACCTACGAGCAGTACTTC
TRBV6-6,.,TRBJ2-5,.,CASRASAQETQYF,TGTGCCAGCAGGGCTAGCGCACAAGAGACCCAGTACTTC
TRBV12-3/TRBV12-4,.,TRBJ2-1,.,CASRTRQQQFF,TGTGCCAGCAGAACCCGACAGCAGCAGTTCTTC
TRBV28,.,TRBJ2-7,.,CASSLGGTGYEQYF,TGTGCCAGCAGTCTCGGCGGGACGGGCTACGAGCAGTACTTC
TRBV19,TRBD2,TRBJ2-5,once,CASSIGGRAGETQYF,TGTGCCAGTAGTATTGGCGGGAGGGCCGGAGAGACCCAGTACTTC
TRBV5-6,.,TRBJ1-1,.,CASSIGQLNTEAFF,TGTGCCAGCAGCATCGGACAGCTGAACACTGAAGCTTTCTTT
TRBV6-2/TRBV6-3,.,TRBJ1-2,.,CASSDPSGGDYGYTF,TGTGCCAGCAGTGACCCCTCTGGAGGGGACTATGGCTACACCTTC
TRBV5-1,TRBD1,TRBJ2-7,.,CASSPTTGTLSYEQYF,TGCGCCAGCAGCCCAACGACAGGGACCCTATCCTACGAGCAGTACTTC
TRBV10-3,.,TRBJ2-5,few,CAISLGPQETQYF,TGTGCCATCAGTTTAGGCCCACAGGAGACCCAGTACTTC
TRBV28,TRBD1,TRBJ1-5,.,CASSSTGTGKGPQHF,TGTGCCAGCAGTTCTACCGGGACAGGGAAAGGGCCCCAGCATTTT
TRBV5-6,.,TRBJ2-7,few,CASSLSGAGYEQYF,TGTGCCAGCAGCTTGTCAGGGGCCGGCTACGAGCAGTACTTC
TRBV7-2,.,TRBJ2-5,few,CASSWQGSPAQYF,TGTGCCAGCAGCTGGCAGGGGTCCCCTGCCCAGTACTTC
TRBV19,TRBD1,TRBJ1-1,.,CASRVTGDNTEAFF,TGTGCCAGTAGAGTGACAGGGGATAACACTGAAGCTTTCTTT
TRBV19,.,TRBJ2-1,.,CASRSQRRDNEQFF,TGTGCCAGTAGGTCGCAGCGTCGAGACAATGAGCAGTTCTTC
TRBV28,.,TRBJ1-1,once,CASSAGYSTEAFF,TGTGCCAGCAGCGCAGGGTATAGCACTGAAGCTTTCTTT
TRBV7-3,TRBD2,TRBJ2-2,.,CASSLLAANTGELFF,TGTGCCAGCAGCTTGCTAGCGGCGAACACCGGGGAGCTGTTTTTT
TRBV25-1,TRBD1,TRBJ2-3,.,CASSEYTTGSTDTQYF,TGTGCCAGCAGTGAATATACGACAGGGTCCACAGATACGCAGTATTTT
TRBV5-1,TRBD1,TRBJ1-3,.,CASAATGTGASSGNTIYF,TGCGCCAGCGCCGCCACCGGGACAGGGGCTTCCTCTGGAAACACCATATATTTT
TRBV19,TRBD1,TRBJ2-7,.,CATRDRAYEQYF,TGTGCCACACGGGACAGAGCCTACGAGCAGTACTTC
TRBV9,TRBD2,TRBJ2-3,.,CASSAGAGGTDTQYF,TGTGCCAGCAGCGCGGGAGCGGGAGGTACAGATACGCAGTATTTT
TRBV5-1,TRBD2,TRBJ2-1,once,CASSPLAGLGNEQFF,TGCGCCAGCAGCCCACTAGCGGGTCTCGGCAATGAGCAGTTCTTC
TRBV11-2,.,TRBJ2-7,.,CASSLDRPYEQYF,TGTGCCAGCAGCTTAGACAGGCCCTACGAGCAGTACTTC
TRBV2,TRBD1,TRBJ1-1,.,CASSRDRGEEAFF,TGTGCCAGCAGCCGCGACAGGGGAGAGGAAGCTTTCTTT
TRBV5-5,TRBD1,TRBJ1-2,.,CASSPQTGVGGYTF,TGTGCCAGCAGCCCCCAGACAGGGGTGGGTGGCTACACCTTC
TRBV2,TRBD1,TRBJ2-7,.,CASKRTGVAYEQYF,TGTGCCAGCAAGAGGACAGGGGTTGCCTACGAGCAGTACTTC
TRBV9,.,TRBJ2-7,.,CASSVTPTYEQYF,TGTGCCAGCAGCGTTACACCAACCTACGAGCAGTACTTC
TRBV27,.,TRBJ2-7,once,CASTSTPRFPYEQYF,TGTGCCAGCACCTCGACTCCCCGTTTCCCCTACGAGCAGTACTTC
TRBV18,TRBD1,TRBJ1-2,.,CASSTGGDFYGYTF,TGTGCCAGCTCAACAGGGGGAGACTTCTATGGCTACACCTTC
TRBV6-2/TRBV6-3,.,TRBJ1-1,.,CASSTSRSSTEAFF,TGTGCCAGCAGCACGTCAAGATCGAGCACTGAAGCTTTCTTT
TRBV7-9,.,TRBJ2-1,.,CASSFNRQFNEQFF,TGTGCCAGCAGCTTTAACCGACAATTCAATGAGCAGTTCTTC
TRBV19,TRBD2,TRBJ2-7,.,CASSRLAGGQYEQYF,TGTGCCAGTAGCCGACTAGCGGGAGGGCAGTACGAGCAGTACTTC
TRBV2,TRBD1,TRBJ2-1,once,CASTTGQGTNEQFF,TGTGCCAGCACCACGGGACAGGGAACCAATGAGCAGTTCTTC
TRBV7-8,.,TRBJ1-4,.,CASSLRANEDEKLFF,TGTGCCAGCAGCTTACGAGCTAACGAGGATGAAAAACTGTTTTTT
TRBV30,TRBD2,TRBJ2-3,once,CAWSPWGSGGSDTQYF,TGTGCCTGGAGTCCCTGGGGTAGCGGGGGATCAGATACGCAGTATTTT